This T cell receptor beta chain is from a study of vaccination effects on CD4 cells after COVID-19. Overall study context: Post-vaccination samples were obtained at early and late time points from a few convalescent patients. Median timing of post-vaccine samples was 72 days after the second dose.

The CDR3 runs 12 residues. The trim removed 0 bases at V and 10 bases at J, leaving 1 base unmatched. The germline V gene encodes CDR1 SGHRS and CDR2 YFSETQ. Broader study findings: Few convalescent patients were included, and no early post-infection timepoints were sampled. Late post-vaccination, clones induced by infection and those induced by vaccine underwent marked clonal contraction.

In its sample, this clone was seen once. Its target is unknown. CD4+ T cell isolation took place after 10 days of culture. The person acquired a PCR-confirmed SARS-CoV-2 infection between March and December 2020. The participants, recipients of two vaccine doses, got either BNT162b2 or mRNA-1273. The table came from immunoSEQ multiplex PCR; TCRdb's copy has only in-frame clones and leaves some out. This sample has about 50,000 clones, with around 74% found just once. The V call is TRBV5-1, the J call TRBJ2-1; 7 bases are shared with TRBD2. The receptor was derived from a human donor who had a prior SARS-CoV-2 infection. Sequences were derived from CD4+ T cells from PBMCs cultured without peptide, sampled after COVID-19 vaccination. The CDR3 region has the DNA TGCGCCAGCAGCTTGGGACTAGCAGAGCAGTTCTTC. This translates into CASSLGLAEQFF.